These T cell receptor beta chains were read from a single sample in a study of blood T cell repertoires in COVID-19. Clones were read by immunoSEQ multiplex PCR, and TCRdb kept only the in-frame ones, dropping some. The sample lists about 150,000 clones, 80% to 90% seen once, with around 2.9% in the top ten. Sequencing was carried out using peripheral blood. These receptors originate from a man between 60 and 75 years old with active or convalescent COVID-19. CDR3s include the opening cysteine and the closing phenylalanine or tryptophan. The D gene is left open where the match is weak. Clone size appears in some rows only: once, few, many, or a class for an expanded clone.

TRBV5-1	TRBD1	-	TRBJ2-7	TGCGCCAGCAGCCGGGACAGCTACGAGCAGTACTTC	CASSRDSYEQYF
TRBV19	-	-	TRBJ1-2	TGTGCCAGTAGTATTGGCAACAGGGTGTCCGGCTACACCTTC	CASSIGNRVSGYTF
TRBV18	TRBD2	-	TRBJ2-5	TGTGCCAGCTCACCAAGGGGACTAGCGGGGTCACAAGAGACCCAGTACTTC	CASSPRGLAGSQETQYF
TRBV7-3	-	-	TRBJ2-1	TGTGCCAGCAGCGCCCGAGGGAACGCCGGGGGTGAGCAGTTCTTC	CASSARGNAGGEQFF
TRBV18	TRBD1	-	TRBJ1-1	TGTGCCAGCTCACCACAGGGGACAGGGGCCGGGGGAGCTTTCTTT	CASSPQGTGAGGAFF
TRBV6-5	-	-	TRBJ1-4	TGTGCCAGCAGTTACTCGACGGAACAGAATGAAAAACTGTTTTTT	CASSYSTEQNEKLFF
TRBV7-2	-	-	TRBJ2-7	TGTGCCAGCAGCCTAGATACAAATCAGGGTTTCTACGAGCAGTACTTC	CASSLDTNQGFYEQYF
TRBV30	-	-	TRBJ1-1	TGTGCCTGGAGTTCACGGGGTCGTAACACTGAAGCTTTCTTT	CAWSSRGRNTEAFF
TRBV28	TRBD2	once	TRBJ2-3	TGTGCCAGCCGGGGGGCTAGCGGGAGAGAAGGTACAGATACGCAGTATTTT	CASRGASGREGTDTQYF
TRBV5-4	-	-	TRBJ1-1	TGTGCCAGCAGCCCCCAGGAGGGGTCGGGCACTGAAGCTTTCTTT	CASSPQEGSGTEAFF
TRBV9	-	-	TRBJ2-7	TGTGCCAGCAGCGTAGGGGGGACGCAGGGGTACGAGCAGTACTTC	CASSVGGTQGYEQYF
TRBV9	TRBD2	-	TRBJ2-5	TGTGCCAGCAACCGACTAGCGAGCCAAGAGACCCAGTACTTC	CASNRLASQETQYF
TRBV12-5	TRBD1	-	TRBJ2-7	TGTGCTAGTGCCCAGGACAGGGCCTACGAGCAGTACTTC	CASAQDRAYEQYF
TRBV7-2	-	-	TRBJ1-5	TGTGCCAGCAGCTTTAAGGGGGATAGTCAGCCCCAGCATTTT	CASSFKGDSQPQHF
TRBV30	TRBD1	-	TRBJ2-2	TGTGCCTGGAGTGTAACGACAGGGGTGGTCGGGGAGCTGTTTTTT	CAWSVTTGVVGELFF
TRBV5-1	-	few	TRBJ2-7	TGCGCCAGCAGCTTGGTTTTACAGAACGAGCAGTACTTC	CASSLVLQNEQYF
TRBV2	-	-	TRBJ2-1	TGTGCCAGCAGTGAAGAGCCACCCTACAATGAGCAGTTCTTC	CASSEEPPYNEQFF
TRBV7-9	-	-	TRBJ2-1	TGTGCCAGCAGCTATGGCGGGACCAGCAATGAGCAGTTCTTC	CASSYGGTSNEQFF
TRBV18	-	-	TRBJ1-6	TGTGCCAGCTCACCATCGCCAGCGATCAATTCACCCCTCCACTTT	CASSPSPAINSPLHF